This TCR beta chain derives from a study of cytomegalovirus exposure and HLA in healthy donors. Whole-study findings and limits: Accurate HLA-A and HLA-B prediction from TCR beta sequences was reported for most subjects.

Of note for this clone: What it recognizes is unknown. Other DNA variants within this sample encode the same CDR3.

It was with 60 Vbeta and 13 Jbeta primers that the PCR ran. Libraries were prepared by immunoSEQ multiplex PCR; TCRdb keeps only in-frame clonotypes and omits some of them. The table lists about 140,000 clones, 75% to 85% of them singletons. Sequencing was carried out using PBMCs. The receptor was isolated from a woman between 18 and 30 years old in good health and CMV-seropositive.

In DNA, the CDR3 is TGTGCCAGCAGACTATATGGCGGGGGTTCTAGTACAGATACGCAGTATTTT. Its translation is CASRLYGGGSSTDTQYF. This chain joins TRBV7-2 and TRBJ2-3; TRBD2 matches 7 bases. Trimming took 6 bases from V and 3 from J; bases not matched to a gene: 15. Germline V gene lookup returns CDR1 SGHTA and CDR2 FQGNSA. The CDR3 is made up of 17 amino acids.